These 27 T cell receptor beta chains were all obtained from the same sample, sequenced in a study of metastatic and nonmetastatic thyroid tumors. TCRdb re-called the PCR reads via MiXCR. The profile covers about 39,000 clones, with 19% appearing a single time and 15% to 20% taken by the ten largest. Thyroid surgery was performed in patients who had received no treatment beforehand. The sample was blood. Every receptor here comes from a female donor with papillary thyroid cancer or a benign thyroid nodule (not recorded which). Some clones in this sample may be carry-over from other donors' samples.

As to this clone: At one end the junction does not follow the germline gene, possibly because of a read error. CDR3 nucleotides: TGTGCCAGCACGGGGGGGATTCGCTACTCTGGGGCCAACGTCCTTACTTTC. Translation gives CASTGGIRYSGANVLTF. The V and J genes are TRBV6-1 and TRBJ2-6; 8 nucleotides match TRBD2. The CDR3 consists of 17 residues. CDR1 and CDR2 from the germline V gene are MNHNS and SASEGT.

This clone was seen a handful of times. Since a much larger clone is just one base distant, this may be a read error. The chain is built from TRBV2 and TRBJ2-3; D remains ambiguous. The CDR3 extends over 12 amino acids. V was clipped by 6 bases and J by 5 bases, with 9 bases between them. Germline lookup yields CDR1 SNHLY and CDR2 FYNNEI. In DNA, the CDR3 is TGTGCCAGCAGCGAGACGGAAGATACGCAGTATTTT. This gives the protein CASSETEDTQYF. The full variable domain, its missing parts supplied by reference TRBV2 and TRBJ2-3, is EPEVTQTPSHQVTQMGQEVILRCVPISNHLYFYWYRQILGQKVEFLVSFYNNEISEKSEIFDDQFSVERPDGSNFTLKIRSTKLEDSAMYFCASSETEDTQYFGPGTRLTVL.

This clone was counted ten times or more. The rearrangement links TRBV2 to TRBJ1-6; D remains ambiguous. Trimming removed 2 bases from V and 7 bases from J, with 12 bases in between. Looked up from germline, CDR1 is SNHLY and CDR2 is FYNNEI. The CDR3 runs to 15 residues. Written as DNA, the CDR3 is TGTGCCAGCAGTGAACGGGTTGCGGCAAATTCACCCCTCCACTTT. It is translated as CASSERVAANSPLHF.

This clone was seen ten or more times. The chain uses TRBV19 and TRBJ2-3; unclear D gene. Germline lookup yields CDR1 LNHDA and CDR2 SQIVND (reference sequence). V was shortened by 5 bases and J by 5 bases, with 14 bases between the two germline ends. The CDR3 covers 14 residues. CDR3 coding DNA: TGTGCCAGTAGTCCCGTTGTAGCAAGAGATACGCAGTATTTT. Its translation is CASSPVVARDTQYF. Full variable domain (remainder filled in from reference TRBV19 and TRBJ2-3): DGGITQSPKYLFRKEGQNVTLSCEQNLNHDAMYWYRQDPGQGLRLIYYSQIVNDFQKGDIAEGYSVSREKKESFPLTVTSAQKNPTAFYLCASSPVVARDTQYFGPGTRLTVL.

This clone was counted at least ten times. The rearrangement joins TRBV10-2 to TRBJ1-2; no reliable D call. The CDR3 sequence is 11 residues long. V lost 5 bases and J lost 10, with 11 bases in between. Germline CDR1 reads WSHSY; CDR2 reads SAAADI. As DNA, the CDR3 is TGCGCCAGCAGTAATGGAAGGGACTACACCTTC. Residues: CASSNGRDYTF.

With respect to this clone: One end of the junction is discordant with germline, which a read error may explain. The gene calls are TRBV20-1 and TRBJ2-7; D uncertain. The CDR3 covers 13 residues. Germline CDR1 is DFQATT and CDR2 is SNEGSKA (reference sequence). CDR3 in DNA: TGCAGTGCTAACCCGACGCCTACCTACGAGCGGTACTTC. This sequence encodes CSANPTPTYERYF.

The chain carries TRBV15 and TRBJ2-5; D is possibly TRBD2 (6 bases). V dropped 0 bases and J dropped 5 bases, with 22 bases sitting between them. CDR1 is LNHNV, CDR2 YYDKDF, per germline (reference sequence). This CDR3 spans 18 amino acids. The DNA for the CDR3 is TGTGCCACCAGCAGAGAAAGCCTCTTTATCGGGAGCGGTGAGACCCAGTACTTC. Protein: CATSRESLFIGSGETQYF.

This clone has a count of ten or more. Other nucleotide sequences from this sample produce the same CDR3. The J gene is TRBJ2-2, the V gene TRBV6-1; D not certain. Germline CDR1 is MNHNS and CDR2 is SASEGT. CDR3 length: 14 amino acids. Trimming took off 5 bases at V and 5 bases at J, with 12 bases between the two ends. The chain's CDR3 is CASSSLAETGELFF. In DNA form, the CDR3 reads TGTGCCAGCAGTAGTTTAGCAGAAACCGGGGAGCTGTTTTTT.

In this sample, this clone turned up many times. The rearrangement links TRBV24-1 to TRBJ1-5, with D unresolved. Germline loops: CDR1 KGHDR, CDR2 SFDVKD. The V end lost 9 bases, the J end lost 6 bases, and 8 bases lay between the germline ends. This CDR3 contains 11 residues. CDR3 protein: CATRERQPQHF. CDR3 nucleotides: TGTGCCACCCGGGAACGTCAGCCCCAGCATTTT.

This clone was counted at least ten times. The genes are TRBV3-1 and TRBJ2-5; 9 bases match TRBD2. The trim removed 4 bases at V and 0 bases at J, leaving 3 bases unmatched. The germline gives CDR1 LGHDT, CDR2 YNNKEL (reference sequence). The CDR3 length is 15 residues. CDR3 loop: CASSLSGSHQETQYF. The CDR3 nucleotides are TGTGCCAGCAGCCTTAGCGGGAGTCACCAAGAGACCCAGTACTTC.

Concerning this clone: A much larger clone differs by one base, so this may be a read error. In the same sample, other DNA sequences code for this CDR3. The rearrangement uses TRBV29-1 and TRBJ2-5; D is undetermined. V was trimmed by 1 base and J by 2 bases, leaving 8 bases between them. Germline V lookup: CDR1 SQVTM, CDR2 ANQGSEA. The CDR3 has 13 residues. The CDR3 DNA follows: TGCAGCGTTGAAGGCGGAGCACAAGAGACCCAGTACTTC. Translation gives CSVEGGAQETQYF.

This clone has ten or more counts. This sequence joins TRBV6-1 and TRBJ2-5; 7 bases match TRBD2. CDR1 and CDR2 from the germline V gene are MNHNS and SASEGT. The CDR3 is made up of 18 amino acids. With V trimmed by 4 bases and J by 1 base, 15 bases remained unmatched. CDR3 in DNA: TGTGCCAGCAGTGCCCACCGGGGGGAGGCGGGAGCCCAAGAGACCCAGTACTTC. Translation: CASSAHRGEAGAQETQYF.

This clone was seen ten or more times. This CDR3 is also generated by other DNA sequences in the sample. The chain uses TRBV12-3 or TRBV12-4 and TRBJ2-2; perhaps TRBD1 as D (5 bases). The CDR3 consists of 11 residues. V dropped 8 bases and J dropped 7 bases, with 8 bases sitting between them. The CDR3 bases are TGTGCCAGCCTGCAGGGCGGGGAGCTGTTTTTT. This gives the protein CASLQGGELFF.

This clone was picked up many times. The chain uses TRBV20-1 and TRBJ2-7; tentatively, D is TRBD1 (6 bases). CDR3 size: 13 residues. V lost 6 bases, J lost 2 bases, and 14 bases lay in between. Germline V lookup: CDR1 DFQATT, CDR2 SNEGSKA (reference sequence). DNA of the CDR3: TGCAGTGCCGCGACAGGACCTACCTACGAGCAGTACTTC. Its translation is CSAATGPTYEQYF.

A word on this clone: A much larger clone lies a single base off, so this may be a read error. The V call is TRBV30, the J call TRBJ1-1; D is perhaps TRBD1 (5 bases). Trimming cost V 2 bases and J 7 bases, with 14 bases left between them. Germline V CDR1 and CDR2: GTSNPN, SVGIG (reference sequence). This CDR3 region has 13 residues. CDR3 in DNA: TGTGCCTGGAGTTTAGGGGTGGGTAATGAAGCTTTCTTT. Amino acids: CAWSLGVGNEAFF.

This clone came up a few times. The chain employs TRBV5-4 and TRBJ2-5; TRBD1 might be the D (5 bases). The germline CDR1 and CDR2 sequences are SGHNT and YYREEE (reference sequence). There are 15 residues in the CDR3. Trimming removed 0 bases from V and 1 base from J, with 10 bases in between. CDR3 DNA sequence: TGTGCCAGCAGCTTGGACACAGGACGCCAAGAGACCCAGTACTTC. Residues: CASSLDTGRQETQYF.

J is TRBJ2-1 and V is TRBV6-1, with 8 bases aligning to TRBD2. This CDR3 contains 16 residues. CDR1 is MNHNS, CDR2 SASEGT, per germline. Trimming took 6 bases from V and 6 from J; bases not matched to a gene: 13. The chain's CDR3 is CASSIIGAGETNEQFF. In DNA form, the CDR3 reads TGTGCCAGCAGCATAATAGGAGCGGGAGAGACCAATGAGCAGTTCTTC.

This clone was counted ten times or more. The CDR3 spells CSVEDGYTAYNEQFF. As DNA, the CDR3 is TGCAGCGTTGAAGATGGATACACAGCGTACAATGAGCAGTTCTTC. The rearrangement joins TRBV29-1 to TRBJ2-1; D unresolved. This CDR3 is 15 amino acids long. Per germline, CDR1 SQVTM and CDR2 ANQGSEA. With 0 bases removed from V and 4 bases from J, the gap between germline ends came to 13 bases.

This chain connects TRBV11-1 to TRBJ1-2; the D is unclear. This CDR3 has 13 residues. Between the trimmed V and J ends, which lost 3 bases and 4 bases, there was a span of 9 bases. Germline CDR1 is SGHAT and CDR2 is FQDESV (reference sequence). DNA of the CDR3: TGTGCCAGCAGCTTTACAGCAGGCTATGGCTACACCTTC. Protein: CASSFTAGYGYTF.

At least ten counts were recorded for this clone. The gene calls are TRBV28 and TRBJ2-3; 13 bases align to TRBD2. The CDR3 length is 17 residues. J lost 9 bases, V lost 5 bases, and 14 bases had no gene match. The germline CDR1 and CDR2 sequences are MDHEN and SYDVKM. In DNA, the CDR3 is TGTGCCAGCAGTCTAGGACTAGCGGGGGTCTCCCAGACCACGCAGTATTTT. Its translation is CASSLGLAGVSQTTQYF.

This clone was counted many times. The rearrangement joins TRBV20-1 to TRBJ1-2; D ambiguous. The V gene's germline CDR1 is DFQATT and CDR2 SNEGSKA (reference sequence). The CDR3 has 12 amino acids. V lost 0 bases, J lost 5 bases, and 7 bases lay in between. This CDR3 reads CSARDPPYGYTF. In DNA, the CDR3 is TGCAGTGCTAGAGATCCCCCTTATGGCTACACCTTC.

This clone was seen at least ten times. The chain links TRBV2 to TRBJ1-5, with D unclear. The CDR3 length is 12 residues. The V and J ends lost 8 bases and 2 bases respectively, with 7 bases between them. CDR1 and CDR2 from the germline V gene are SNHLY and FYNNEI. The CDR3 region has the DNA TGTGCCAGCGGCGGGGGCAATCAGCCCCAGCATTTT. Its translation: CASGGGNQPQHF.

This clone has at least ten counts. The chain links TRBV6-2 or TRBV6-3 to TRBJ1-5; D may be TRBD1 (5 bases). Trimming shortened V by 6 bases and J by 2 bases, and 14 bases separated the two germline ends. In germline, CDR1 is MNHEY, CDR2 SVGEGT. This CDR3 is 15 amino acids long. CDR3 DNA: TGTGCCAGCAGCCGACAGATGGGACGCAATCAGCCCCAGCATTTT. It translates to CASSRQMGRNQPQHF.

This chain connects TRBV6-5 to TRBJ2-2; possibly TRBD1 for D (5 bases). The CDR3 is 13 amino acids. The V gene lost 1 base and the J gene lost 10 bases, with 10 bases spanning the gap. Germline V lookup: CDR1 MNHEY, CDR2 SVGAGI. CDR3: CASSYLGAVELFF. The CDR3 bases are TGTGCCAGCAGTTACTTAGGGGCCGTGGAGCTGTTTTTT.

This clone has ten or more counts. The V and J genes are TRBV15 and TRBJ2-1, with 12 positions matching TRBD2. The trim removed 3 bases at V and 9 bases at J, leaving 9 bases unmatched. The CDR3 extends over 16 amino acids. CDR1 and CDR2 (germline): LNHNV, YYDKDF (reference sequence). CDR3 DNA: TGTGCCACCAGCAGGAGGGGTCTAGCGGGGGGGGCTGAGCAGTTCTTC. Its translation: CATSRRGLAGGAEQFF.

This clone has at least ten counts. The chain joins TRBV30 to TRBJ1-4; D ambiguous. Germline V gene lookup returns CDR1 GTSNPN and CDR2 SVGIG (reference sequence). The V and J ends lost 3 bases and 6 bases respectively, with 8 bases between them. CDR3 length: 12 amino acids. This CDR3 reads CAWSASDEKLFF. The CDR3 region has the DNA TGTGCCTGGAGCGCGTCCGATGAAAAACTGTTTTTT.

This clone showed up many times. The chain employs TRBV3-1 and TRBJ2-7; no firm D call. This CDR3 comprises 13 residues. The germline V gene encodes CDR1 LGHDT and CDR2 YNNKEL (reference sequence). Between the trimmed V and J ends, which lost 6 bases and 6 bases, there was a span of 15 bases. CDR3 residues: CASSLGRRAEQYF. CDR3 DNA: TGTGCCAGCAGTCTAGGACGCCGCGCCGAGCAGTACTTC.